This record looks at one T cell receptor (beta chain) sequence and its context. Its antigen is unidentified. CDR3 length: 17 amino acids. The V gene's germline CDR1 is SGHTA and CDR2 FQGNSA. V shed 0 bases and J shed 1 base, with 15 bases lying between them. The data were taken from a study of a mutant IDH1 vaccine in newly diagnosed glioma. Study as a whole: Treated patients comprised about 60% males and 37.5% females, mean age about 44 years. Held at week 35, visit V12 was the safety follow-up, and visit V13 followed at week 47.

Notes on the study in general: Among patients, around 93% showed immune responses induced by the vaccine.

Time point reported: week 35, safety follow-up. Every vaccine dose comprised 300 ug of mutant IDH1 20-mer peptide plus topical imiquimod. TCRdb's table, derived via immunoSEQ multiplex PCR, lists solely in-frame clones and lacks some. Altogether tens of thousands of clones are present, approximately 92% being singletons, with the ten largest covering about 2.1%. The sample was PBMCs, taken from a glioma patient whose treatment included an IDH1 peptide vaccine. This sequence originates from a man aged 45-65 years with glioma. The V gene is TRBV7-2, the J gene TRBJ1-1; tentative D call: TRBD1 (6 bases). CDR3: CASSLALSIRGNTEAFF. CDR3 bases: TGTGCCAGCAGCTTAGCGCTAAGTATCAGGGGGAACACTGAAGCTTTCTTT.